Following are 28 T cell receptor beta chains from one sample sequenced in a study of T cells in localized non-small cell lung cancer. TCRdb keeps only in-frame clones here, not all; method: immunoSEQ multiplex PCR. The sample has 30,000 to 50,000 clones, 70% to 80% seen once; the top ten hold 30% to 35%. The sample here was PBMCs, taken before any cancer treatment. The receptor set was obtained from a woman aged 40-70 years with stage II squamous cell lung carcinoma.

V usage is TRBV5-1 and J usage is TRBJ2-7; D uncertain. The CDR3 sequence is 12 residues long. V was clipped by 5 bases and J by 7 bases, with 13 bases between them. CDR1 and CDR2 (germline): SGHRS, YFSETQ. The CDR3 nucleotides read TGCGCCAGCAGATCCGCCGCAGGTGAGCAGTACTTC. Translation: CASRSAAGEQYF.

The V call is TRBV6-6, the J call TRBJ2-5, with D perhaps TRBD1 (6 bases). V lost 5 bases, J lost 5 bases, and 15 bases lay in between. The CDR3 sequence is 14 residues long. Germline CDR1 MNHNY, CDR2 SVGAGI (reference sequence). The CDR3, as DNA: TGTGCCAGCAGTGGCCACTCGCAGGGGGAGACCCAGTACTTC. Translated: CASSGHSQGETQYF.

J is TRBJ2-1 and V is TRBV5-1; 10 bases map to TRBD2. This CDR3 is 15 amino acids long. J gave up 7 bases and V 3 bases, and 7 bases lay outside the gene matches. Germline V gene sequence: CDR1 SGHRS, CDR2 YFSETQ. The CDR3 coding sequence is TGCGCCAGCAGCTCCCTAGCGGGAGAGTCGAATGAGCAGTTCTTC. Protein product: CASSSLAGESNEQFF.

The V call is TRBV19, the J call TRBJ1-4, with D perhaps matching TRBD1 (5 bases). Trimming shortened V by 6 bases and J by 8 bases, and 19 bases separated the two germline ends. Germline V gene lookup returns CDR1 LNHDA and CDR2 SQIVND (reference sequence). The CDR3 is 15 amino acids. The CDR3 region has the DNA TGTGCCAGTAGAGGATGGTCAGGGAACATCGAAAAACTGTTTTTT. Protein: CASRGWSGNIEKLFF.

This clone ranks as medium-sized. This CDR3 reads CASSISGRQYF. DNA for the CDR3: TGTGCCAGCAGCATTAGCGGGAGGCAGTATTTT. The rearrangement uses TRBV5-6 and TRBJ2-3; 9 bases map to TRBD2. CDR1 and CDR2 (germline): SGHDT, YYEEEE. The CDR3 runs to 11 residues. The junction had 2 bases not matched to a gene; V was cut back by 4 bases and J by 11 bases.

This chain connects TRBV2 to TRBJ1-4; TRBD1 matches 11 bases. There are 17 residues in the CDR3. Unmatched junction bases numbered 8, after V lost 1 base and J lost 7 bases. Germline assignment: CDR1 SNHLY and CDR2 FYNNEI. The CDR3 sequence: CASSEVSRTGGGEKLFF. CDR3 in DNA: TGTGCCAGCAGTGAAGTTTCCCGGACAGGGGGCGGTGAAAAACTGTTTTTT. Using reference TRBV2 and TRBJ1-4 for the parts outside the CDR3, the full variable domain is EPEVTQTPSHQVTQMGQEVILRCVPISNHLYFYWYRQILGQKVEFLVSFYNNEISEKSEIFDDQFSVERPDGSNFTLKIRSTKLEDSAMYFCASSEVSRTGGGEKLFFGSGTQLSVL.

V and J are TRBV5-1 and TRBJ1-2; TRBD1 is a possible D gene (6 bases). Trimming removed 0 bases at V and 4 bases at J, with 16 bases between. Per germline, CDR1 SGHRS and CDR2 YFSETQ. The CDR3 length is 16 residues. CDR3 nucleotides: TGCGCCAGCAGCTTGGATCTGAGTCTGGGGGCCTATGGCTACACCTTC. Translating gives CASSLDLSLGAYGYTF. The full variable domain, rest sourced from reference TRBV5-1 and TRBJ1-2, is KAGVTQTPRYLIKTRGQQVTLSCSPISGHRSVSWYQQTPGQGLQFLFEYFSETQRNKGNFPGRFSGRQFSNSRSEMNVSTLELGDSALYLCASSLDLSLGAYGYTFGSGTRLTVV.

The J gene is TRBJ2-7, the V gene TRBV6-1; 8 bases are shared with TRBD1. J lost 2 bases, V lost 6 bases, and 9 bases had no gene match. Germline V gives CDR1 MNHNS, CDR2 SASEGT. There are 15 residues in the CDR3. The CDR3 spells CASSYTGTGPYEQYV. The CDR3 DNA reads TGTGCCAGCAGCTACACCGGGACAGGACCCTACGAGCAGTACGTC.

The chain couples TRBV10-2 to TRBJ1-2, with 9 bases aligning to TRBD1. Trimming cost V 0 bases and J 4 bases; bases outside gene matches: 15. Germline V gene lookup returns CDR1 WSHSY and CDR2 SAAADI. This CDR3 contains 19 residues. The DNA of the CDR3 is TGCGCCAGCAGTGAGTCGAAGGTGAACAGGGGGCGATTCAGCTATGGCTACACCTTC. Its protein is CASSESKVNRGRFSYGYTF.

This chain links TRBV2 with TRBJ1-6; no definite D call. This CDR3 is built from 14 residues. Germline V gene data show CDR1 as SNHLY and CDR2 as FYNNEI. The V end lost 1 base, the J end lost 8 bases, and 9 bases lay between the germline ends. The CDR3 DNA reads as TGTGCCAGCAGTGAAGAAGCGGAGCATTCACCCCTCCACTTT. Its translation is CASSEEAEHSPLHF.

V is TRBV19 and J is TRBJ1-2; D is ambiguous. V lost 0 bases and J 7 bases, leaving 15 bases between the germline ends. This CDR3 contains 15 residues. CDR1 is LNHDA and CDR2 is SQIVND in the germline V gene (reference sequence). CDR3 bases: TGTGCCAGTAGTATAGATACATCCTGGAACGGTGGCTACACCTTC. It encodes CASSIDTSWNGGYTF.

The chain uses TRBV4-2 and TRBJ2-2, with TRBD1 identical over 8 bases. Looked up from germline, CDR1 is LGHNA and CDR2 is YNFKEQ. There are 16 residues in the CDR3. J was trimmed by 3 bases and V by 3 bases; bases with no gene match: 6. CDR3 sequence: CASSHSGTGHTGELFF. The CDR3 region has the DNA TGTGCCAGCAGCCATAGTGGGACAGGTCACACCGGGGAGCTGTTTTTT.

This clone appeared a single time. The chain uses TRBV11-2 and TRBJ1-1; TRBD1 matches 8 bases. Trimming took 5 bases from V and 1 from J; bases not matched to a gene: 3. CDR3 size: 14 residues. Germline CDR1 reads SGHAT; CDR2 reads FQNNGV. In DNA, the CDR3 is TGTGCCAGCAGCCAAGACAGGGGGAACACTGAAGCTTTCTTT. This translates into CASSQDRGNTEAFF.

This rearrangement joins TRBV5-1 to TRBJ2-2; 10 nucleotides line up with TRBD1. With 6 bases clipped from V and 4 bases from J, the junction kept 3 bases outside the gene matches. The CDR3 extends over 14 amino acids. In germline, CDR1 is SGHRS, CDR2 YFSETQ. CDR3 residues: CASTRTGGTGELFF. CDR3 DNA: TGCGCCAGCACCCGGACAGGGGGCACCGGGGAGCTGTTTTTT.

The chain joins TRBV14 to TRBJ1-1; D is uncertain. The CDR3 has 14 amino acids. Germline CDR1 SGHDN, CDR2 FVKESK. V lost 0 bases and J lost 4, with 9 bases in between. The CDR3 sequence is CASSQEEGLTEAFF. CDR3 bases: TGTGCCAGCAGCCAAGAGGAAGGTCTCACTGAAGCTTTCTTT.

This clone was counted a few times. The genes are TRBV6-5 and TRBJ1-1, with D possibly being TRBD1 (6 bases). Germline assignment: CDR1 MNHEY and CDR2 SVGAGI. The CDR3 spans 15 residues. The CDR3 sequence: CASFADIGRQAKAFF. CDR3 in DNA: TGTGCTTCGTTCGCAGATATCGGGAGACAGGCAAAAGCTTTCTTT.

This chain connects TRBV2 to TRBJ1-3; D may be TRBD1 (5 bases). Trimming removed 6 bases from V and 6 bases from J, with 15 bases in between. From germline, CDR1 is SNHLY and CDR2 FYNNEI. This CDR3 spans 14 amino acids. The CDR3 spells CASRPGTGVNTIYF. The CDR3 bases are TGTGCCAGCAGGCCCGGGACGGGGGTAAACACCATATATTTT.

This clone was counted only a few times. The rearrangement links TRBV28 to TRBJ1-6; D is perhaps TRBD1 (5 bases). Trimming shortened V by 4 bases and J by 8 bases, and 15 bases separated the two germline ends. Germline CDR1 MDHEN, CDR2 SYDVKM. The CDR3 consists of 15 residues. CDR3: CASSSQGVGDSPLHF. The CDR3 nucleotides are TGTGCCAGCAGTTCACAAGGGGTTGGGGATTCACCCCTCCACTTT.

The rearrangement joins TRBV9 to TRBJ2-1; maybe TRBD1 (5 bases). Trimming left V 7 bases short and J 3 bases short, with 8 bases between. CDR1 and CDR2 from the germline V gene are SGDLS and YYNGEE. The CDR3 length is 12 residues. CDR3 sequence (DNA): TGTGCCAGCCAGGGCCTCTACAATGAGCAGTTCTTC. The encoded protein is CASQGLYNEQFF.

The chain's CDR3 is CASSLGQGLGYTDTQYF. In DNA form, the CDR3 reads TGTGCCAGCAGCCTCGGACAGGGTTTGGGATACACAGATACGCAGTATTTT. V gene TRBV7-3 combines with J gene TRBJ2-3; 8 bases align to TRBD1. The CDR3 extends over 17 amino acids. The germline V gene encodes CDR1 SGHTA and CDR2 FQGTGA. V shed 5 bases and J 2 bases; nucleotides not matched to a gene: 12.

The chain has TRBV9 and TRBJ2-3, with 10 bases fitting TRBD2. This CDR3 is 16 amino acids long. V shed 0 bases, J shed 2 bases, and the junction held 3 bases outside the gene matches. The germline gives CDR1 SGDLS, CDR2 YYNGEE. The DNA for the CDR3 is TGTGCCAGCAGCGTAGAAGCGGGAGGGCTCACAGATACGCAGTATTTT. Translated: CASSVEAGGLTDTQYF.

This clone has only a few counts. The CDR3 DNA follows: TGTGCCAGCAGTTATTCTTACACCGGGGAGCTGTTTTTT. It yields the protein CASSYSYTGELFF. This rearrangement joins TRBV6-5 to TRBJ2-2; D is unclear. Germline loops: CDR1 MNHEY, CDR2 SVGAGI. V gave up 3 bases and J gave up 3 bases, with 5 bases separating them. This CDR3 region has 13 residues.

The chain carries TRBV4-3 and TRBJ2-1; tentatively, D is TRBD1 or TRBD2 (6 bases each). Germline V gene lookup returns CDR1 LGHNA and CDR2 YSLEER. Trimming cost V 0 bases and J 4 bases, with 22 bases left between them. CDR3 length: 19 residues. The chain's CDR3 is CASSQDWGAGGPSYNEQFF. CDR3 bases: TGCGCCAGCAGCCAAGATTGGGGGGCCGGAGGACCTTCGTACAATGAGCAGTTCTTC.

The V gene is TRBV27, the J gene TRBJ1-6; D not certain. Germline-derived CDR1 and CDR2 are MNHEY and SMNVEV (reference sequence). This CDR3 spans 17 amino acids. The V end was cut by 6 bases, the J end by 1 base, with 16 bases between. The CDR3 DNA reads as TGTGCCAGCAGGCCGACTCCTCCCGGATCCTATAATTCACCCCTCCACTTT. Its translation is CASRPTPPGSYNSPLHF.

The chain couples TRBV14 to TRBJ2-7; D gene unclear. CDR1 is SGHDN and CDR2 is FVKESK in the germline V gene. The CDR3 is 14 amino acids. Trimming shortened V by 2 bases and J by 2 bases, and 10 bases separated the two germline ends. DNA for the CDR3: TGTGCCAGCAGCCAAATGGACGGAGCCTACGAGCAGTACTTC. Translated, it gives CASSQMDGAYEQYF. Full variable domain (outside the CDR3, taken from reference TRBV14 and TRBJ2-7): EAGVTQFPSHSVIEKGQTVTLRCDPISGHDNLYWYRRVMGKEIKFLLHFVKESKQDESGMPNNRFLAERTGGTYSTLKVQPAELEDSGVYFCASSQMDGAYEQYFGPGTRLTVT.

The V and J genes are TRBV11-2 and TRBJ1-5, with TRBD1 as a possible D gene (5 bases). This CDR3 spans 14 amino acids. The germline V gene has CDR1 SGHAT and CDR2 FQNNGV. V was trimmed by 1 base and J by 6 bases, leaving 10 bases between them. The CDR3 DNA sequence: TGTGCCAGCAGCTTAGCAGGGAATCGTCAGCCCCAGCATTTT. As protein: CASSLAGNRQPQHF. Supplemented by reference TRBV11-2 and TRBJ1-5, the full variable domain reads EAGVAQSPRYKIIEKRQSVAFWCNPISGHATLYWYQQILGQGPKLLIQFQNNGVVDDSQLPKDRFSAERLKGVDSTLKIQPAKLEDSAVYLCASSLAGNRQPQHFGDGTRLSIL.

The rearrangement uses TRBV29-1 and TRBJ2-1; maybe TRBD1 (6 bases). This CDR3 has 14 amino acids. Germline V gene sequence: CDR1 SQVTM, CDR2 ANQGSEA. The chain's CDR3 is CSYFGAGEYNEQFF. The CDR3 DNA is TGCAGTTACTTCGGGGCAGGGGAATACAATGAGCAGTTCTTC.

This clone has just one count. V usage is TRBV4-2 and J usage is TRBJ2-1; 8 bases align to TRBD2. J lost 6 bases, V lost 4 bases, and 5 bases had no gene match. The CDR3 runs 14 residues. Looked up from germline, CDR1 is LGHNA and CDR2 is YNFKEQ. Here the CDR3 reads CASSPTGTSNEQFF. CDR3 nucleotides: TGTGCCAGCAGCCCCACCGGGACTAGCAATGAGCAGTTCTTC.